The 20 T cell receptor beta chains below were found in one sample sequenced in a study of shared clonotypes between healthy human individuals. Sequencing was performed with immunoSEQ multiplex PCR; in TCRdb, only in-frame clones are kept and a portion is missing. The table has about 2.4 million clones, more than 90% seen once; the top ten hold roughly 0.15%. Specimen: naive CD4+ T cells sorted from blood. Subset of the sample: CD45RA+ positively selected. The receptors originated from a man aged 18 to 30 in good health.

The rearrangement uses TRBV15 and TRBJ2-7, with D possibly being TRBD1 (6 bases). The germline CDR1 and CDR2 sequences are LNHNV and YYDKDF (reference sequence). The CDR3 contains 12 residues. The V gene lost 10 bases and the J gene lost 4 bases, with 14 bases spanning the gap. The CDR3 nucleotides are TGTGCCAGTAGAGTGGGGGCTTACGAGCAGTACTTC. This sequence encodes CASRVGAYEQYF.

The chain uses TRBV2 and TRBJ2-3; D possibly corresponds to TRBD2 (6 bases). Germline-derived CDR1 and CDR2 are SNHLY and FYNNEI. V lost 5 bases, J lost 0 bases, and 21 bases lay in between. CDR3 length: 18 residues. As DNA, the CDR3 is TGTGCCAGCAGTTACACTAGGGCGGGGATATCTAGCACAGATACGCAGTATTTT. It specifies CASSYTRAGISSTDTQYF.

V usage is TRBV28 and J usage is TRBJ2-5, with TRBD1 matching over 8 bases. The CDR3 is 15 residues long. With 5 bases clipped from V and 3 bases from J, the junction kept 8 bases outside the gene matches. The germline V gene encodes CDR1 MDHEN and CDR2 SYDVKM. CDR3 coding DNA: TGTGCCAGCAGTCCCTGGACAGGGCGGGAAGAGACCCAGTACTTC. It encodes CASSPWTGREETQYF.

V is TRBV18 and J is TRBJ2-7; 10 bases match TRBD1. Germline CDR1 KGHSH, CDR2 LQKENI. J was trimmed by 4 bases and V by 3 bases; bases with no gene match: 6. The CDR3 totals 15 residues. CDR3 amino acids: CASSPGTGAQYEQYF. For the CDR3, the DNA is TGTGCCAGCTCACCGGGGACAGGGGCACAATACGAGCAGTACTTC.

CDR3 in DNA: TGTGCCAGCTGGAGAGCCGCAGATACGCAGTATTTT. Protein: CASWRAADTQYF. The chain joins TRBV6-5 to TRBJ2-3, with D unclear. Trimming left V 8 bases short and J 4 bases short, with 10 bases between. The germline V gene encodes CDR1 MNHEY and CDR2 SVGAGI. The CDR3 is made up of 12 amino acids.

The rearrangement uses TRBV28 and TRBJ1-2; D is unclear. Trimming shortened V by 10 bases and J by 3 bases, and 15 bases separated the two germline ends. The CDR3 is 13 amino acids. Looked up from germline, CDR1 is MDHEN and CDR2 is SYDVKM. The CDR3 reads CAIKGAADYGYTF. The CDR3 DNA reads TGTGCCATCAAGGGAGCAGCTGACTATGGCTACACCTTC.

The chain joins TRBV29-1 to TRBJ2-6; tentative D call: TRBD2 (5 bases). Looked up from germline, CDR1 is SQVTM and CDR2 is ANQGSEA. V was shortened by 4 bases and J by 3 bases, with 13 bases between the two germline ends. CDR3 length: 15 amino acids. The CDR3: CSVGEGAGGANVLTF. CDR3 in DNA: TGCAGCGTTGGTGAGGGCGCAGGTGGGGCCAACGTCCTGACTTTC.

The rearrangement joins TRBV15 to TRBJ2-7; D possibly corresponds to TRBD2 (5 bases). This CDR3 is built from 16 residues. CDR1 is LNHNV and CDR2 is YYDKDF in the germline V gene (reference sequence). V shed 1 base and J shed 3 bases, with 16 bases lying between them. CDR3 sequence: CATSRARKRSYYEQYF. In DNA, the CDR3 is TGTGCCACCAGCAGAGCGCGGAAGCGGAGCTACTACGAGCAGTACTTC.

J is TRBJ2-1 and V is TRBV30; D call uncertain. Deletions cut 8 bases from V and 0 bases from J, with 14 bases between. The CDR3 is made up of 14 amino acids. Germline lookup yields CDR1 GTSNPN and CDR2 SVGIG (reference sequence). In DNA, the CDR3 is TGTGCCCGGACGGATGAAAACTCCTACAATGAGCAGTTCTTC. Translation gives CARTDENSYNEQFF.

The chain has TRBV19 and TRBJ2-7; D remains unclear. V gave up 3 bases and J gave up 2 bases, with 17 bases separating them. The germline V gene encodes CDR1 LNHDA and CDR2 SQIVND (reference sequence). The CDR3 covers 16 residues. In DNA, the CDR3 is TGTGCCAGTAGTATTTATGGGCCGGGTGAGGCCTACGAGCAGTACTTC. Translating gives CASSIYGPGEAYEQYF.

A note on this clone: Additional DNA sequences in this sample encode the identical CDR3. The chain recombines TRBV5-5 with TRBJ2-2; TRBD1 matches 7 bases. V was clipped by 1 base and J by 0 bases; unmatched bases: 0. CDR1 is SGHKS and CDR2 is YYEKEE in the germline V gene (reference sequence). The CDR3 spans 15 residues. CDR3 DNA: TGTGCCAGCAGCTTGCAGGGGGCGAACACCGGGGAGCTGTTTTTT. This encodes CASSLQGANTGELFF. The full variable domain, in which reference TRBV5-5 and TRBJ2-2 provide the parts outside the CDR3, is DAGVTQSPTHLIKTRGQQVTLRCSPISGHKSVSWYQQVLGQGPQFIFQYYEKEERGRGNFPDRFSARQFPNYSSELNVNALLLGDSALYLCASSLQGANTGELFFGEGSRLTVL.

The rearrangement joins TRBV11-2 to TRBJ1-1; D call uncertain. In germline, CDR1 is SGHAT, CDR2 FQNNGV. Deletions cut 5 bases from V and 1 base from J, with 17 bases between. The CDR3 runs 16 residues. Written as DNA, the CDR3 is TGTGCCAGCAGCATTTACAGCGGGGTGAGGAACACTGAAGCTTTCTTT. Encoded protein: CASSIYSGVRNTEAFF.

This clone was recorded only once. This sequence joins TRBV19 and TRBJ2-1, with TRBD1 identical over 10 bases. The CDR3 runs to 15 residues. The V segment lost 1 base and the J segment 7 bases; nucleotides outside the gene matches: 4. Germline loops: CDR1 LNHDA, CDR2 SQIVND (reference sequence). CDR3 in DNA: TGTGCCAGTAGTATAGGGACAGGGGGTTGGAATGAGCAGTTCTTC. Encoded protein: CASSIGTGGWNEQFF.

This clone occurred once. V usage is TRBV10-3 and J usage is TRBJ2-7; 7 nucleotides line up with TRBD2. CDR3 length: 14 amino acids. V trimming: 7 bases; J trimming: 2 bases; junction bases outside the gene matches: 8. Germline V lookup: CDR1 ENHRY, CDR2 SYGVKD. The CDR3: CAITSLAAPYEQYF. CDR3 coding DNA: TGTGCCATCACCTCGCTAGCGGCCCCCTACGAGCAGTACTTC.

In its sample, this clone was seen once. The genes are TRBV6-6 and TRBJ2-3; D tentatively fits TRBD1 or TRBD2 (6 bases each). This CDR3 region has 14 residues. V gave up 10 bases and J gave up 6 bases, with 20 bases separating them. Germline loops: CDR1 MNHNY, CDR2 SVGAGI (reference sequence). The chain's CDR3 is CAIGGRMTRDTQYF. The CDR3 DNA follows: TGTGCCATCGGGGGCAGGATGACACGGGATACGCAGTATTTT.

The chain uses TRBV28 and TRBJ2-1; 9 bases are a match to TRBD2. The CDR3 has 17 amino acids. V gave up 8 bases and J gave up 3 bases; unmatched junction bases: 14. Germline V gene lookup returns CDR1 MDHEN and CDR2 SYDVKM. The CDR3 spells CASQKPPKRGDYNEQFF. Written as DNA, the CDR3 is TGTGCCAGCCAAAAACCTCCTAAGCGGGGGGACTACAATGAGCAGTTCTTC.

The CDR3 sequence: CASSFPTGGAYGYTF. CDR3 bases: TGTGCCAGCAGCTTCCCTACAGGGGGCGCCTATGGCTACACCTTC. V is TRBV7-9 and J is TRBJ1-2; 9 bases are a match to TRBD1. The CDR3 length is 15 residues. V was pared by 3 bases and J by 4 bases, with 6 bases of the junction left unmatched. Germline CDR1 is SEHNR and CDR2 is FQNEAQ (reference sequence).

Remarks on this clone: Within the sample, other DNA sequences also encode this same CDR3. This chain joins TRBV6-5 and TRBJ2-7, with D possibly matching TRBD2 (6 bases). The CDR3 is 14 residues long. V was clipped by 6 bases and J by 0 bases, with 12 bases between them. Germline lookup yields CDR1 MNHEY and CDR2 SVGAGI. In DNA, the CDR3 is TGTGCCAGCAGGAGGGACGGGAGCTCCTACGAGCAGTACTTC. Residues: CASRRDGSSYEQYF.

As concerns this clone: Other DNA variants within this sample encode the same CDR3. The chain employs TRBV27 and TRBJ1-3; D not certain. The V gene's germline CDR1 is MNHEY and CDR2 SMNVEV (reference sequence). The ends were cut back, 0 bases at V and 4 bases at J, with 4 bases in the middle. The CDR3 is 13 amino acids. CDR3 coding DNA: TGTGCCAGCAGTTTATCTCCCGGAAACACCATATATTTT. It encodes CASSLSPGNTIYF.

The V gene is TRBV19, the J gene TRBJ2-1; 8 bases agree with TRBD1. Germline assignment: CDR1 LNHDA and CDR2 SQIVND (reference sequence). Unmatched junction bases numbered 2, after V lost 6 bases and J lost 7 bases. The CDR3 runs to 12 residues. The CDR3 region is CASRTGANEQFF. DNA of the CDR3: TGTGCCAGTAGGACAGGGGCGAATGAGCAGTTCTTC.